A single sample is the source of the 16 T cell receptor beta chains below, sequenced in a study of tumor-infiltrating lymphocytes in primary liver carcinoma. Germline DNA was also extracted, while the blood RNA originated from unsorted whole blood. A constant-region primer primed TCR beta cDNA synthesis from 400 to 600 ng of total RNA. Libraries for TCR beta were built through three nested multiplex PCR rounds, which together made up a slightly modified ARM-PCR procedure. The opening two PCR rounds, about 11 cycles each, paired TRBV1-TRBV30 forward primers with a C-beta reverse primer. TCRdb passed the multiplex PCR reads through MiXCR, listing each CDR3 protein once. Of fewer than 250,000 distinct CDR3 sequences in the sample, about 61% were seen once. Material: peripheral blood. These receptors originate from a woman aged 60-70 years with primary liver carcinoma and hepatitis B virus infection.

This sequence joins TRBV5-5 and TRBJ2-1, with D perhaps TRBD2 (6 bases). Germline V CDR1 and CDR2: SGHKS, YYEKEE (reference sequence). The ends were cut back, 3 bases at V and 11 bases at J, with 21 bases in the middle. The CDR3 contains 15 residues. CDR3 loop: CASSSYGDSQAKQFF. The CDR3 nucleotides read TGTGCCAGCAGCTCCTACGGGGACTCCCAGGCTAAGCAGTTCTTC.

About this clonotype: This could be a read error, since a much larger clone is one nucleotide away. V and J are TRBV13 and TRBJ1-1; the match to TRBD1 covers 8 bases. Germline CDR1 is PRHDT and CDR2 is FYEKMQ (reference sequence). V trimming: 5 bases; J trimming: 1 base; junction bases outside the gene matches: 15. This CDR3 has 18 residues. The CDR3 DNA is TGTGCCAGCAGCCGCCGTAGTCCAGGGGGCGCGAGGAACACTGAAGCTTTCTTT. It encodes CASSRRSPGGARNTEAFF.

With respect to this clonotype: The conserved final phenylalanine or tryptophan is absent from the CDR3, which likely points to a read error. For the CDR3, the DNA is TGTGCCAGCAGCCAAGCTAAGGGACAGATAAACAATGAAGCTTTCTAT. It is translated as CASSQAKGQINNEAFY. This sequence joins TRBV4-2 and TRBJ1-1; 7 positions agree with TRBD1. The CDR3 is made up of 16 amino acids. The germline gives CDR1 LGHNA, CDR2 YNFKEQ.

The V and J genes are TRBV28 and TRBJ2-7; D unclear. The CDR3 is 14 amino acids. V lost 6 bases and J lost 2, with 14 bases in between. Germline-derived CDR1 and CDR2 are MDHEN and SYDVKM. The CDR3 region is CASRSLVFPYEQYF. In nucleotides, the CDR3 is TGTGCCAGCAGGTCATTAGTCTTCCCCTACGAGCAGTACTTC.

This clonotype was counted ten times or more. This rearrangement joins TRBV6-1 to TRBJ2-5; TRBD2 aligns across 8 bases. Germline-derived CDR1 and CDR2 are MNHNS and SASEGT. The trim removed 6 bases at V and 5 bases at J, leaving 14 bases unmatched. The CDR3 runs to 16 residues. The CDR3 loop reads CASRAITGLGMETQYF. The CDR3 nucleotides are TGTGCCAGCAGGGCAATAACGGGACTAGGGATGGAGACCCAGTACTTC.

Details on this clonotype: A much larger clone sits a single nucleotide away, making a read error possible. This sequence joins TRBV5-7 and TRBJ1-2, with 10 bases identical to TRBD1. TRBV5-7 counts as an open reading frame of uncertain function. The V segment lost 0 bases and the J segment 1 base; nucleotides outside the gene matches: 12. The CDR3 is 19 amino acids. The CDR3 region has the DNA TGTGCCAGCAGCTTGGCATCCCGGGACAGGGGAGGCCTTAACTATGGCTACACCTTC. Its protein is CASSLASRDRGGLNYGYTF.

Concerning this clonotype: This may arise from a read error, as a much more abundant clone is one base away. The CDR3 does not end in the conserved phenylalanine or tryptophan, so this is likely a read error. The chain carries TRBV7-8 and TRBJ1-5, with D tentatively TRBD1 (5 bases). Trimming took off 0 bases at V and 4 bases at J, with 13 bases between the two ends. Germline-derived CDR1 and CDR2 are SGHVS and FQNEAQ. There are 16 residues in the CDR3. The CDR3 region is CASSLAGPNSNQPQHY. The DNA for the CDR3 is TGTGCCAGCAGCTTAGCGGGGCCAAACTCAAATCAGCCCCAGCATTAT.

V is TRBV28 and J is TRBJ2-4; 8 bases are shared with TRBD1. V lost 6 bases to trimming and J lost 0 bases; unmatched junction nucleotides: 4. Germline V CDR1 and CDR2: MDHEN, SYDVKM. The CDR3 covers 15 residues. The CDR3 sequence: CASSDRGIAKNIQYF. CDR3 in DNA: TGTGCCAGCAGCGACAGGGGAATAGCCAAAAACATTCAGTACTTC.

A note on this clonotype: A read error may be the cause here, since a much bigger clone is one base away. The chain recombines TRBV6-5 with TRBJ1-6, with 8 bases lining up with TRBD1. Trimming at V came to 0 bases and at J to 5 bases, leaving 3 bases not matched to a gene. The CDR3 sequence is 16 residues long. Germline CDR1 is MNHEY and CDR2 is SVGAGI. CDR3 sequence (DNA): TGTGCCAGCAGTTACTCGGGACAGGAAAATAATTCACCCCTCCACTTT. Amino acid sequence: CASSYSGQENNSPLHF.

With respect to this clonotype: The junction shows a germline mismatch at one end, possibly a read error. CDR3 sequence: CAGTPSRSANYEQYF. The CDR3 bases are TGCGCCGGCACCCCCTCCCGGAGCGCCAACTACGAGCAGTACTTC. This chain joins TRBV11-2 and TRBJ2-7; D remains ambiguous. The germline V gene has CDR1 SGHAT and CDR2 FQNNGV. The CDR3 has 15 amino acids.

Worth noting for this clonotype: One base away lies a much larger clone, so this may be a sequencing read error. The J gene is TRBJ2-7, the V gene TRBV6-1; tentative D call: TRBD2 (5 bases). V was clipped by 8 bases and J by 2 bases, with 16 bases between them. Germline lookup yields CDR1 MNHNS and CDR2 SASEGT. The CDR3 is 14 residues long. CDR3 bases: TGTGCCAGCTGGAAGCAACGGGGTGCCTACGAGCAGTACTTC. This codes for CASWKQRGAYEQYF.

The sample holds many counts of this clonotype. This chain joins TRBV11-2 and TRBJ1-3; D is undetermined. This CDR3 comprises 13 residues. V was shortened by 4 bases and J by 4 bases, with 8 bases between the two germline ends. Germline V gene lookup returns CDR1 SGHAT and CDR2 FQNNGV. The CDR3: CASSWIQGNTIYF. Here the CDR3 DNA reads TGTGCCAGCAGCTGGATACAGGGAAACACCATATATTTT.

Points on this clonotype: At one boundary the junction diverges from the germline segment, which might be a read error. The chain is built from TRBV5-6 and TRBJ2-3; 9 positions agree with TRBD2. The CDR3 is 15 residues long. Germline lookup yields CDR1 SGHDT and CDR2 YYEEEE. In DNA form, the CDR3 reads TGTGTCAGCAGTCGAACCGGGACTAGCCGGACACAGCAGTATTTT. Protein product: CVSSRTGTSRTQQYF.

A note on this clonotype: At one end, the junction sequence differs from germline, possibly due to a read error. This chain joins TRBV11-2 and TRBJ2-1; D uncertain. This CDR3 region has 16 residues. The germline CDR1 and CDR2 sequences are SGHAT and FQNNGV. The CDR3 region is CVSSLGWHQLGDEQFF. DNA of the CDR3: TGTGTCAGCAGCTTAGGTTGGCACCAGCTGGGCGATGAGCAGTTCTTC.

In the case of this clonotype: The junction departs from germline at one end; a sequencing error may be responsible. V is TRBV7-9 and J is TRBJ2-7; D is perhaps TRBD2 (5 bases). The CDR3 contains 12 residues. CDR1 and CDR2 from the germline V gene are SEHNR and FQNEAQ (reference sequence). CDR3 residues: CASSLDWREQYF. The CDR3 DNA follows: TGTGCCAGTAGCTTGGACTGGCGTGAGCAGTACTTC.

Only one count was recorded for this clonotype. The junction departs from the called germline gene at one end, perhaps through a read error. The chain couples TRBV11-2 to TRBJ2-1, with TRBD2 matching over 11 bases. Per the germline V gene, CDR1 is SGHAT and CDR2 is FQNNGV. This CDR3 region has 15 residues. The CDR3 region is CVSSLGTSGYNEQFF. The CDR3 DNA sequence: TGTGTCAGCAGTTTAGGGACTAGCGGTTACAACGAGCAGTTCTTC.